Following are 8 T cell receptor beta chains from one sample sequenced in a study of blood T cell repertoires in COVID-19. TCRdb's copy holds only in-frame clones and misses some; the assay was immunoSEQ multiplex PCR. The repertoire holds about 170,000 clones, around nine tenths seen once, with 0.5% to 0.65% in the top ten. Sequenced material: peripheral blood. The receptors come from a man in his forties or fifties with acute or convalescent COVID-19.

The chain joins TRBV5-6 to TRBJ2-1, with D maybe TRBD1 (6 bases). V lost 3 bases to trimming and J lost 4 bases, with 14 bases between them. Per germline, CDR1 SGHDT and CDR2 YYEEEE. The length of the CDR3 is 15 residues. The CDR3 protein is CASSWGPGEYNEQFF. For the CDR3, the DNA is TGTGCCAGCAGCTGGGGGCCAGGGGAGTACAATGAGCAGTTCTTC.

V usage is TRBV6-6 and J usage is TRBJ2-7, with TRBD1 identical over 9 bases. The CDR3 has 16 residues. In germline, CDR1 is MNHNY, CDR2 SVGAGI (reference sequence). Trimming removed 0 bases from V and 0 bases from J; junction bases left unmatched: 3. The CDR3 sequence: CASSYSGQGSSYEQYV. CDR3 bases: TGTGCCAGCAGTTACTCAGGACAGGGGAGCTCCTACGAGCAGTACGTC.

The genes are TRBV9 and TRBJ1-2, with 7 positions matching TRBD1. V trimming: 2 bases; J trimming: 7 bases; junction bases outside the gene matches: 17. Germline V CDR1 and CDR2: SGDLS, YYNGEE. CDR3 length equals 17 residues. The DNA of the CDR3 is TGTGCCAGCAGCGTCCTAAATGAGGGGGCCCCCTATAGTGGCTACACCTTC. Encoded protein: CASSVLNEGAPYSGYTF. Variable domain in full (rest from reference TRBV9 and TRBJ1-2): DSGVTQTPKHLITATGQRVTLRCSPRSGDLSVYWYQQSLDQGLQFLIQYYNGEERAKGNILERFSAQQFPDLHSELNLSSLELGDSALYFCASSVLNEGAPYSGYTFGSGTRLTVV.

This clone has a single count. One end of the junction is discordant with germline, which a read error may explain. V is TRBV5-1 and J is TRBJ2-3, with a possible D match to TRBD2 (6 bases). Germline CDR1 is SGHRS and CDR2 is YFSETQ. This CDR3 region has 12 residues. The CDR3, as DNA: TGCGCCAGCAGCGGCGGGACTGCTAGAGCGAGTTTT. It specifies CASSGGTARASF.

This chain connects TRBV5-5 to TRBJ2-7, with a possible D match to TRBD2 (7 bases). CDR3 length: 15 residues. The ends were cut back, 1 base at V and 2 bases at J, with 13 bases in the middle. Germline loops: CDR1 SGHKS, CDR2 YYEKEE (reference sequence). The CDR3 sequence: CASSLLGGAAYEQYF. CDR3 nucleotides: TGTGCCAGCAGCTTGTTAGGGGGGGCGGCCTACGAGCAGTACTTC.

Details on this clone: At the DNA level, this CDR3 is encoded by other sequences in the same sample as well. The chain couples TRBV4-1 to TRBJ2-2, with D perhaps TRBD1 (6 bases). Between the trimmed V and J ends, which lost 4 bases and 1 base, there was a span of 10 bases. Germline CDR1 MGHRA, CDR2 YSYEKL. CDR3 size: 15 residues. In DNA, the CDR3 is TGCGCCAGCAGCCCAAGGACAGTGAACACCGGGGAGCTGTTTTTT. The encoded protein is CASSPRTVNTGELFF.

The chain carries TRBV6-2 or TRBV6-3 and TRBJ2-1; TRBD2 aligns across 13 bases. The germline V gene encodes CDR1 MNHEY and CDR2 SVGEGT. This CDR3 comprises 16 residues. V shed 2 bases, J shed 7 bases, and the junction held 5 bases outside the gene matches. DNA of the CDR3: TGTGCCAGCAGTTACCCGACTAGCGGGGGGATGAATGAGCAGTTCTTC. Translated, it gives CASSYPTSGGMNEQFF.

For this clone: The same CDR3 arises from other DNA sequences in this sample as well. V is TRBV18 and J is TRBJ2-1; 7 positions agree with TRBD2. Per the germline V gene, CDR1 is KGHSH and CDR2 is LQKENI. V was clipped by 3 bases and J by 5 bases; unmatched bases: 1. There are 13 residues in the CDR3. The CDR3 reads CASSPGLNNEQFF. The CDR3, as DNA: TGTGCCAGCTCACCGGGACTAAACAATGAGCAGTTCTTC.